A single sample is the source of the 4 T cell receptor beta chains below, sequenced in a study of OX40 agonist ivuxolimab in advanced cancers. TCRdb's copy holds only in-frame clones and misses some; the assay was immunoSEQ multiplex PCR. Of around 38,000 clones in the sample, about 88% are singletons; the top ten hold roughly an eighth. Sequences were derived from CD4+ or CD8+ T cells sorted from blood, sampled in a trial of the OX40 agonist ivuxolimab. The receptor set was obtained from an adult with an advanced solid tumor such as melanoma, head and neck, liver or kidney cancer.

V usage is TRBV13 and J usage is TRBJ2-7; 7 bases match TRBD2. Germline trimming cut 5 bases from V and 2 bases from J; bases unmatched to any gene: 9. This CDR3 has 15 residues. Germline-derived CDR1 and CDR2 are PRHDT and FYEKMQ (reference sequence). This chain's CDR3 is CASSGGRGVPYEQYF. In nucleotides, the CDR3 is TGTGCCAGCAGCGGCGGTCGGGGGGTGCCCTACGAGCAGTACTTC.

This chain connects TRBV9 to TRBJ2-1; 8 nucleotides agree with TRBD2. Germline V gene data show CDR1 as SGDLS and CDR2 as YYNGEE. The CDR3 covers 15 residues. The V gene end was trimmed by 4 bases and the J gene end by 6 bases; junction bases not matched to a gene: 9. The CDR3 bases are TGTGCCAGCAGCTTTGAGCGGGAGCATTCCAATGAGCAGTTCTTC. This sequence encodes CASSFEREHSNEQFF.

The CDR3 DNA follows: TGTGCCAGCAGTTTGAGCGATTACGAAGCTTTCTTT. This codes for CASSLSDYEAFF. The genes are TRBV28 and TRBJ1-1, with D unresolved. Germline V lookup: CDR1 MDHEN, CDR2 SYDVKM. V lost 3 bases, J lost 8 bases, and 10 bases lay in between. The CDR3 covers 12 residues. Together with reference TRBV28 and TRBJ1-1, the CDR3 gives the full variable domain: DVKVTQSSRYLVKRTGEKVFLECVQDMDHENMFWYRQDPGLGLRLIYFSYDVKMKEKGDIPEGYSVSREKKERFSLILESASTNQTSMYLCASSLSDYEAFFGQGTRLTVV.

The rearrangement joins TRBV7-9 to TRBJ1-2; D remains unclear. CDR1 is SEHNR and CDR2 is FQNEAQ in the germline V gene (reference sequence). This CDR3 is 14 amino acids long. Between the trimmed V and J ends, which lost 4 bases and 6 bases, there was a span of 15 bases. CDR3 protein: CASSSDRTGHGYTF. The CDR3 DNA is TGTGCCAGCAGCTCAGATCGAACCGGCCATGGCTACACCTTC.